The 8 T cell receptor beta chains presented below share a single source sample, sequenced in a study of T cell responses to AZD1222 COVID-19 vaccine. Generated by immunoSEQ multiplex PCR, the TCRdb table keeps only in-frame clones and is missing some. Counted here are approximately 110,000 clones, 89% occurring once; the ten biggest clones make up roughly 4.2%. Sequenced material: peripheral blood, taken on day 0 of AZD1222 vaccination. The receptors come from an adult in good health.

The gene calls are TRBV19 and TRBJ2-3, with D possibly being TRBD1 (6 bases). This CDR3 spans 17 amino acids. Germline lookup yields CDR1 LNHDA and CDR2 SQIVND (reference sequence). The V end was cut by 4 bases, the J end by 0 bases, with 17 bases between. The CDR3, as DNA: TGTGCCAGTAGTAATTCAGGGGCCGCCTCTAGCACAGATACGCAGTATTTT. Amino acids: CASSNSGAASSTDTQYF.

This chain links TRBV11-2 with TRBJ2-7; D gene unclear. The CDR3 totals 14 residues. The V end was cut by 3 bases, the J end by 2 bases, with 11 bases between. Germline V gene lookup returns CDR1 SGHAT and CDR2 FQNNGV. The CDR3 DNA reads TGTGCCAGCAGCTTTGATTACACAGCCTACGAGCAGTACTTC. Its protein is CASSFDYTAYEQYF.

V is TRBV19 and J is TRBJ2-1; TRBD2 might be the D (5 bases). The germline V gene has CDR1 LNHDA and CDR2 SQIVND (reference sequence). There are 15 residues in the CDR3. V was cut by 3 bases and J by 12 bases, with 21 bases left in between. CDR3 region: CASSMTRVPSFWQFF. As DNA, the CDR3 is TGTGCCAGTAGTATGACCCGGGTTCCTAGCTTTTGGCAGTTCTTC. Full variable domain (rest looked up from reference TRBV19 and TRBJ2-1): DGGITQSPKYLFRKEGQNVTLSCEQNLNHDAMYWYRQDPGQGLRLIYYSQIVNDFQKGDIAEGYSVSREKKESFPLTVTSAQKNPTAFYLCASSMTRVPSFWQFFGPGTRLTVL.

This rearrangement joins TRBV27 to TRBJ2-5, with TRBD2 matching over 11 bases. V shed 4 bases, J shed 5 bases, and the junction held 6 bases outside the gene matches. The length of the CDR3 is 15 residues. Germline CDR1 MNHEY, CDR2 SMNVEV (reference sequence). CDR3 nucleotides: TGTGCCAGCAGTTCCACTAGCGGGGGTCGGGAGACCCAGTACTTC. It encodes CASSSTSGGRETQYF.

The rearrangement links TRBV2 to TRBJ1-6, with 8 bases lining up with TRBD1. The CDR3 covers 14 residues. Trimming removed 6 bases from V and 9 bases from J; junction bases left unmatched: 7. Germline V gene sequence: CDR1 SNHLY, CDR2 FYNNEI. The DNA of the CDR3 is TGTGCCAGCAGAGGGACAGGTGGACCTTCACCCCTCCACTTT. This translates into CASRGTGGPSPLHF.

The chain joins TRBV11-2 to TRBJ2-3; 8 bases are shared with TRBD1. V lost 1 base and J lost 1; bases outside the gene matches: 4. The CDR3 has 16 amino acids. Germline CDR1 SGHAT, CDR2 FQNNGV. CDR3 nucleotides: TGTGCCAGCAGCTTAGGACAGGGGTGGGGCACAGATACGCAGTATTTT. It encodes CASSLGQGWGTDTQYF.

CDR3 sequence (DNA): TGTGCCAGCAGCTTGGTTAATTCACCCCTCCACTTT. It is translated as CASSLVNSPLHF. The rearrangement joins TRBV5-5 to TRBJ1-6; D gene ambiguous. The CDR3 is 12 residues long. Germline lookup yields CDR1 SGHKS and CDR2 YYEKEE (reference sequence). V was cut by 0 bases and J by 6 bases, with 1 base left in between.

The chain recombines TRBV7-9 with TRBJ2-7; D gene uncertain. Germline CDR1 and CDR2: SEHNR and FQNEAQ (reference sequence). The CDR3 totals 14 residues. Trimming removed 3 bases at V and 2 bases at J, with 11 bases between. The CDR3 spells CASSFETRTYEQYF. CDR3 nucleotides: TGTGCCAGCAGCTTCGAAACTCGGACCTACGAGCAGTACTTC.